Listed below are T cell receptor beta chains from one sample, sequenced in a study of cytomegalovirus exposure and HLA in healthy donors. Only in-frame clones appear in the TCRdb table, and some are missing; sequencing was by immunoSEQ multiplex PCR. The profile covers more than 200,000 clones, with 87% appearing a single time and 12% taken by the ten largest. Material: PBMCs. These receptors all come from a man between 18 and 29 years old in good health and CMV-seropositive. Both conserved end residues are part of each CDR3. Fields, in order: clone size, V gene, D gene, J gene, CDR3 DNA, CDR3 protein. D genes are given only for firm matches. Only some rows state a clone size, as once, few, many or a class for expanded clones.

clone_size: -
v_call: TRBV7-6
d_call: -
j_call: TRBJ1-1
cdr3_nt: TGTGCCAGCAGCCCCAGGGAGATGAACACTGAAGCTTTCTTT
cdr3_aa: CASSPREMNTEAFF

clone_size: -
v_call: TRBV27
d_call: -
j_call: TRBJ2-2
cdr3_nt: TGTGCCAGCAGTTTATCCACCGGGGAGCTGTTTTTT
cdr3_aa: CASSLSTGELFF

clone_size: -
v_call: TRBV5-1
d_call: -
j_call: TRBJ2-1
cdr3_nt: TGCGCCAGCAGCATGGACTCCTACAATGAGCAGTTCTTC
cdr3_aa: CASSMDSYNEQFF

clone_size: -
v_call: TRBV6-4
d_call: -
j_call: TRBJ1-1
cdr3_nt: TGTGCCAGCAGTCCAGGGCCGGGGAACACTGAAGCTTTCTTT
cdr3_aa: CASSPGPGNTEAFF

clone_size: -
v_call: TRBV29-1
d_call: -
j_call: TRBJ2-5
cdr3_nt: TGCAGCGCCGCAGTCGGTGGGTTGGGAAAGACCCAGTACTTC
cdr3_aa: CSAAVGGLGKTQYF

clone_size: -
v_call: TRBV2
d_call: -
j_call: TRBJ1-5
cdr3_nt: TGTGCCAGCAGCCCCTCCGGGGGCGCGGGTCAGCCCCAGCATTTT
cdr3_aa: CASSPSGGAGQPQHF

clone_size: -
v_call: TRBV30
d_call: -
j_call: TRBJ1-5
cdr3_nt: TGTGCCTGGAGTATGGCAGTCAATCAGCCCCAGCATTTT
cdr3_aa: CAWSMAVNQPQHF

clone_size: -
v_call: TRBV5-1
d_call: TRBD2
j_call: TRBJ2-1
cdr3_nt: TGCGCCAGCAACCTAGCGGGACTAGCGGGGAATGAGCAGTTCTTC
cdr3_aa: CASNLAGLAGNEQFF

clone_size: -
v_call: TRBV10-3
d_call: -
j_call: TRBJ2-3
cdr3_nt: TGTGCCATCAGTGATAGGTCAGGGAAGTTCACAGATACGCAGTATTTT
cdr3_aa: CAISDRSGKFTDTQYF

clone_size: -
v_call: TRBV6-5
d_call: -
j_call: TRBJ2-4
cdr3_nt: TGTGCCAGCAGTCCCACCGGGACCCAACACGAATACTTC
cdr3_aa: CASSPTGTQHEYF

clone_size: -
v_call: TRBV5-4
d_call: TRBD1
j_call: TRBJ2-6
cdr3_nt: TGTGCCAGCAGCTTGGAGGGGGCGTATGGGGCCAACGTCCTGACTTTC
cdr3_aa: CASSLEGAYGANVLTF

clone_size: few
v_call: TRBV4-1
d_call: TRBD1
j_call: TRBJ2-7
cdr3_nt: TGCGCCAGCAGCCATATCCTCCGGGACAGGGATTCCTACGAGCAGTACTTC
cdr3_aa: CASSHILRDRDSYEQYF

clone_size: once
v_call: TRBV28
d_call: -
j_call: TRBJ2-1
cdr3_nt: TGTGCCAGCAGCTGGGACTTCTACAATGAGCAGTTCTTC
cdr3_aa: CASSWDFYNEQFF

clone_size: -
v_call: TRBV7-8
d_call: -
j_call: TRBJ2-2
cdr3_nt: TGTGCCAGCTCTTTTTGGAGCGGAAACACCGGGGAGCTGTTTTTT
cdr3_aa: CASSFWSGNTGELFF

clone_size: -
v_call: TRBV7-2
d_call: -
j_call: TRBJ1-1
cdr3_nt: TGTGCCAGCAGTCAGCAAAACACTGAAGCTTTCTTT
cdr3_aa: CASSQQNTEAFF

clone_size: -
v_call: TRBV15
d_call: TRBD2
j_call: TRBJ2-1
cdr3_nt: TGTGCCACCAGCAGAGACGGGCTAGCGGGAGGCCCCAATGAGCAGTTCTTC
cdr3_aa: CATSRDGLAGGPNEQFF

clone_size: -
v_call: TRBV6-1
d_call: -
j_call: TRBJ1-1
cdr3_nt: TGTGCCAGCAGTGAAGCTGGGGCGGCGAACACTGAAGCTTTCTTT
cdr3_aa: CASSEAGAANTEAFF

clone_size: -
v_call: TRBV18
d_call: -
j_call: TRBJ1-5
cdr3_nt: TGTGCCAGCTCACCGACAGCTAGCAATCAGCCCCAGCATTTT
cdr3_aa: CASSPTASNQPQHF

clone_size: -
v_call: TRBV5-1
d_call: -
j_call: TRBJ1-5
cdr3_nt: TGCGCCAGCAGCTTGGACGGAGGCCGCAATCAGCCCCAGCATTTT
cdr3_aa: CASSLDGGRNQPQHF

clone_size: -
v_call: TRBV4-2
d_call: TRBD1
j_call: TRBJ2-7
cdr3_nt: TGTGCCAGCAGCCAGAGTCAGGGGGCTGGGTACGAGCAGTACTTC
cdr3_aa: CASSQSQGAGYEQYF

clone_size: -
v_call: TRBV18
d_call: TRBD1
j_call: TRBJ2-7
cdr3_nt: TGTGCCAGCTCACCTCTTCTCGGGACAGACCTCGAGCAGTACTTC
cdr3_aa: CASSPLLGTDLEQYF

clone_size: -
v_call: TRBV5-1
d_call: TRBD1
j_call: TRBJ2-2
cdr3_nt: TGCGCCAGCAGGAAGGACAGGGCGAACACCGGGGAGCTGTTTTTT
cdr3_aa: CASRKDRANTGELFF

clone_size: -
v_call: TRBV11-3
d_call: TRBD2
j_call: TRBJ2-3
cdr3_nt: TGTGCCAGCAGCTTAGATGGGACTAGCGCAGATACGCAGTATTTT
cdr3_aa: CASSLDGTSADTQYF

clone_size: few
v_call: TRBV27
d_call: TRBD1
j_call: TRBJ1-5
cdr3_nt: TGTGCCAGCAGCACAACAGGGGGCAATCAGCCCCAGCATTTT
cdr3_aa: CASSTTGGNQPQHF

clone_size: -
v_call: TRBV7-9
d_call: -
j_call: TRBJ2-7
cdr3_nt: TGTGCCAGCAGCCCAGGACTTATATACGAGCAGTACTTC
cdr3_aa: CASSPGLIYEQYF

clone_size: -
v_call: TRBV25-1
d_call: TRBD2
j_call: TRBJ2-1
cdr3_nt: TGTGCCAGCAGTGAATACCTAGCGGGAGGGGTGAATGAGCAGTTCTTC
cdr3_aa: CASSEYLAGGVNEQFF

clone_size: -
v_call: TRBV29-1
d_call: -
j_call: TRBJ1-2
cdr3_nt: TGCAGCGTTGAGCGGGCAGGGGATGGCTACACCTTC
cdr3_aa: CSVERAGDGYTF

clone_size: -
v_call: TRBV5-1
d_call: -
j_call: TRBJ1-2
cdr3_nt: TGCGCCAGCAGCCCGGACAGCCTTAGCTATGGCTACACCTTC
cdr3_aa: CASSPDSLSYGYTF

clone_size: -
v_call: TRBV6-6
d_call: TRBD1
j_call: TRBJ1-5
cdr3_nt: TGTGCCAGCAGTTACTTGACAGGGGTAAATCAGCCCCAGCATTTT
cdr3_aa: CASSYLTGVNQPQHF

clone_size: -
v_call: TRBV7-9
d_call: -
j_call: TRBJ1-3
cdr3_nt: TGTGCCAGCAGCCAAGCTGGAAACACCATATATTTT
cdr3_aa: CASSQAGNTIYF

clone_size: -
v_call: TRBV28
d_call: -
j_call: TRBJ1-2
cdr3_nt: TGTGCCAGCAGTTTGGAATGGGTTTATGGCTACACCTTC
cdr3_aa: CASSLEWVYGYTF

clone_size: -
v_call: TRBV5-1
d_call: TRBD2
j_call: TRBJ2-1
cdr3_nt: TGCGCCAGCAGCATTAGCGGGAGGGCGGGTGAGCAGTTCTTC
cdr3_aa: CASSISGRAGEQFF

clone_size: -
v_call: TRBV28
d_call: -
j_call: TRBJ2-2
cdr3_nt: TGTGCCAGCCGAGTAGCCGGTAACACCGGGGAGCTGTTTTTT
cdr3_aa: CASRVAGNTGELFF

clone_size: -
v_call: TRBV29-1
d_call: TRBD2
j_call: TRBJ2-1
cdr3_nt: TGCAGCGTTGTTACGGGGGCGGGAGGACTTCACTACAATGAGCAGTTCTTC
cdr3_aa: CSVVTGAGGLHYNEQFF

clone_size: -
v_call: TRBV4-2
d_call: TRBD2
j_call: TRBJ2-1
cdr3_nt: TGTGCCAGCAGCTCCAGCGGGATCTCCTACAATGAGCAGTTCTTC
cdr3_aa: CASSSSGISYNEQFF

clone_size: few
v_call: TRBV7-9
d_call: -
j_call: TRBJ2-2
cdr3_nt: TGTGCCAGCAGCCCGGGGCCGAACACCGGGGAGCTGTTTTTT
cdr3_aa: CASSPGPNTGELFF

clone_size: once
v_call: TRBV5-1
d_call: -
j_call: TRBJ2-7
cdr3_nt: TGCGCCAGCAGCTTGATAAAGGACGGATCCTACGAGCAGTACTTC
cdr3_aa: CASSLIKDGSYEQYF